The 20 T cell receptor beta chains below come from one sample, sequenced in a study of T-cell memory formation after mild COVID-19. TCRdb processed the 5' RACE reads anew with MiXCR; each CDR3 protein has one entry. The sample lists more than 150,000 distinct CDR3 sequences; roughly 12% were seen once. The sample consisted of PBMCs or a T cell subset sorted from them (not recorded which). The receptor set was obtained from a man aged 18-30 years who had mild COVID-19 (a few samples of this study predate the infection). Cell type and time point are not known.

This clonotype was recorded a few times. For the CDR3, the DNA is TGCGCCAGGGGGGGCGGCCCCACAGATACGCAGTATTTT. Its translation: CARGGGPTDTQYF. The chain combines TRBV5-1 with TRBJ2-3; D possibly uses TRBD1 or TRBD2 (6 bases each). Germline V CDR1 and CDR2: SGHRS, YFSETQ. V shed 8 bases and J shed 2 bases, with 12 bases lying between them. The CDR3 is made up of 13 amino acids. Filled out from reference TRBV5-1 and TRBJ2-3, the complete variable domain reads KAGVTQTPRYLIKTRGQQVTLSCSPISGHRSVSWYQQTPGQGLQFLFEYFSETQRNKGNFPGRFSGRQFSNSRSEMNVSTLELGDSALYLCARGGGPTDTQYFGPGTRLTVL.

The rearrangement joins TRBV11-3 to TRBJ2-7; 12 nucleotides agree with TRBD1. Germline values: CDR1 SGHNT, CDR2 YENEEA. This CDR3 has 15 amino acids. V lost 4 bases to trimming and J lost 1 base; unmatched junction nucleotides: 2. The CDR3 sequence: CASSSGQGASYEQYF. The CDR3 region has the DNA TGTGCCAGCAGCTCGGGACAGGGGGCTTCCTACGAGCAGTACTTC. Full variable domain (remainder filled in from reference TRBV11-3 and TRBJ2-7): EAGVVQSPRYKIIEKKQPVAFWCNPISGHNTLYWYLQNLGQGPELLIRYENEEAVDDSQLPKDRFSAERLKGVDSTLKIQPAELGDSAVYLCASSSGQGASYEQYFGPGTRLTVT.

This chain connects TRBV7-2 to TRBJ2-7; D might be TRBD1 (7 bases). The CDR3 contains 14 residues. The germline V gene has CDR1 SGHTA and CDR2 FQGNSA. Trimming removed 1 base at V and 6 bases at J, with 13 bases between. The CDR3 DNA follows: TGTGCCAGCAGCTTAGGCAGGGGGAGGTCCGAGCAGTACGTC. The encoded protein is CASSLGRGRSEQYV.

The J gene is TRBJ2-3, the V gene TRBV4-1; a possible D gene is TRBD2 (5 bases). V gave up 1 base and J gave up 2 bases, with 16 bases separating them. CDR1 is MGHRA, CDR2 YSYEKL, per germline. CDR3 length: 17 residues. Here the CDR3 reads CASSQANTDYHTDTQYF. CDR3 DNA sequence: TGCGCCAGCAGCCAAGCTAATACCGACTACCACACAGATACGCAGTATTTT.

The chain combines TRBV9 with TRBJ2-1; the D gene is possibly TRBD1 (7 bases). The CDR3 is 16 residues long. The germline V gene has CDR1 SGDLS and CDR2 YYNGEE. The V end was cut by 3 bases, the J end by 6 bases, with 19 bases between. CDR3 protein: CASSAYRGGGFNEQFF. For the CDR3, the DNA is TGTGCCAGCAGCGCGTACAGGGGAGGTGGGTTCAATGAGCAGTTCTTC.

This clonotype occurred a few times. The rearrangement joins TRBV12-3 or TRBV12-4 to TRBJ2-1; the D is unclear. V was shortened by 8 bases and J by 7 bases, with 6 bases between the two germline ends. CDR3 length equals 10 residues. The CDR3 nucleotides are TGTGCCAGCGGGCTTAATGAGCAGTTCTTC. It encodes CASGLNEQFF.

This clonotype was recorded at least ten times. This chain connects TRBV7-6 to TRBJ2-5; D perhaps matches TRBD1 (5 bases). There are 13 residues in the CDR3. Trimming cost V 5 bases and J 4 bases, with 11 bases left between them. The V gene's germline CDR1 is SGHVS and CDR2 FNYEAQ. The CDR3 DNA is TGTGCCAGCAGCCGACAGACCTTAGAGACCCAGTACTTC. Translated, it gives CASSRQTLETQYF.

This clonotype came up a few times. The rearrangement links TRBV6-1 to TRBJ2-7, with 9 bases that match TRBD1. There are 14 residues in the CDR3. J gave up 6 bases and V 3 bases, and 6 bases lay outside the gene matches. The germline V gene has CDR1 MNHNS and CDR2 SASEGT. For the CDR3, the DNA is TGTGCCAGCAGTGAGGGACAGGGTTGGTTCGAGCAGTACTTC. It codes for CASSEGQGWFEQYF.

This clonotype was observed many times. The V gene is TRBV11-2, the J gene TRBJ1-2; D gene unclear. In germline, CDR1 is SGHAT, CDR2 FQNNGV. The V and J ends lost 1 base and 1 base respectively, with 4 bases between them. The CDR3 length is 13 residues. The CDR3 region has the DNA TGTGCCAGCAGCTTAGGGGTTAACTATGGCTACACCTTC. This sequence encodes CASSLGVNYGYTF.

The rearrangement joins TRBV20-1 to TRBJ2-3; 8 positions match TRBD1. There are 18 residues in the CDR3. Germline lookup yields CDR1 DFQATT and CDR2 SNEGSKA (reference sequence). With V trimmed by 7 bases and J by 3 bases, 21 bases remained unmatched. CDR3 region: CSVPDGTGSWWLTDTQYF. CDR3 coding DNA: TGCAGTGTTCCAGACGGGACAGGTAGTTGGTGGTTGACAGATACGCAGTATTTT.

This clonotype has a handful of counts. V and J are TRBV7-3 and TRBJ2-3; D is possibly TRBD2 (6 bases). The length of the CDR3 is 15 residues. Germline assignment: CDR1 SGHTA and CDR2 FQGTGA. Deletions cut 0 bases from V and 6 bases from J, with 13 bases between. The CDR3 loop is CASSLTLSGVDTQYF. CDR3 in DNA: TGTGCCAGCAGCTTAACTCTCTCGGGGGTGGATACGCAGTATTTT.

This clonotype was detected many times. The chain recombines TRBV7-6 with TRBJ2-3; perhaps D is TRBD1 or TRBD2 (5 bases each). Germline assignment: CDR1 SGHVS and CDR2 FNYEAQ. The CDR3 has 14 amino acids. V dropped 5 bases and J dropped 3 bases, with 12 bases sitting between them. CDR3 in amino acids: CASSEGQGTDTQYF. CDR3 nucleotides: TGTGCCAGCAGCGAGGGGCAGGGAACAGATACGCAGTATTTT.

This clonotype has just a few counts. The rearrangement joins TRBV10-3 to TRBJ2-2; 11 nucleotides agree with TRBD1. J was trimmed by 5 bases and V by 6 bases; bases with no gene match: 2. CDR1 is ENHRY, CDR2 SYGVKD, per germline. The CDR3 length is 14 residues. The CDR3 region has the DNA TGTGCCATCAGGGGGACAGGGGGAACCGGGGAGCTGTTTTTT. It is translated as CAIRGTGGTGELFF.

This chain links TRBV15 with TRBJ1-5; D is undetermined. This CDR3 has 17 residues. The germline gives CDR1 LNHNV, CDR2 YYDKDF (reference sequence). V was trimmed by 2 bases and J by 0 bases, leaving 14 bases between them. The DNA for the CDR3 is TGTGCCACCAGCAGAAGGTCCGGATCCCTTAGCAATCAGCCCCAGCATTTT. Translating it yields CATSRRSGSLSNQPQHF.

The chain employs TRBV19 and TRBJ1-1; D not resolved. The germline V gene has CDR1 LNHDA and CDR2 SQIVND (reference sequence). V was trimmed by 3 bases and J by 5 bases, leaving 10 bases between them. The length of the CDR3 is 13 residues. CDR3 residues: CASSIFGRTEAFF. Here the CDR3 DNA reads TGTGCCAGTAGTATCTTCGGGAGAACTGAAGCTTTCTTT.

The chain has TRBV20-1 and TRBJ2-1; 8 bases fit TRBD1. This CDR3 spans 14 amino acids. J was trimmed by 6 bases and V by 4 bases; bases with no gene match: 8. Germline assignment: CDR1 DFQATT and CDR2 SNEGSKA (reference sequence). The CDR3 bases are TGCAGTGCTACAGGGGGCACCCCTTCCAATGAGCAGTTCTTC. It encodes CSATGGTPSNEQFF.

The CDR3 coding sequence is TGTGCCAGCAGTGAATGGGGGGCAGGGATCAATCAGCCCCAGCATTTT. It is translated as CASSEWGAGINQPQHF. The chain couples TRBV25-1 to TRBJ1-5; tentatively, D is TRBD1 (6 bases). V lost 1 base to trimming and J lost 3 bases, with 13 bases between them. There are 16 residues in the CDR3. Germline V gene data show CDR1 as MGHDK and CDR2 as SYGVNS.

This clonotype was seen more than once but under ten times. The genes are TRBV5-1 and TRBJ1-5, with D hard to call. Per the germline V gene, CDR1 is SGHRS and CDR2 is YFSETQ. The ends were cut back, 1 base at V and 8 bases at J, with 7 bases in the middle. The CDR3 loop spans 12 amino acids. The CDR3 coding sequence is TGCGCCAGCAGCTTGAGTGGCAAGCCCCAGCATTTT. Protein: CASSLSGKPQHF.

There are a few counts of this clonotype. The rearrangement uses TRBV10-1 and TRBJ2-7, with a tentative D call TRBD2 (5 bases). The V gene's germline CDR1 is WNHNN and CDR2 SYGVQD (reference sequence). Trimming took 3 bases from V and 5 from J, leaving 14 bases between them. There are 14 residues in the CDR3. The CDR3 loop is CASSDRGDWNEQYF. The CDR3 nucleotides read TGCGCCAGCAGTGATCGGGGTGATTGGAACGAGCAGTACTTC.

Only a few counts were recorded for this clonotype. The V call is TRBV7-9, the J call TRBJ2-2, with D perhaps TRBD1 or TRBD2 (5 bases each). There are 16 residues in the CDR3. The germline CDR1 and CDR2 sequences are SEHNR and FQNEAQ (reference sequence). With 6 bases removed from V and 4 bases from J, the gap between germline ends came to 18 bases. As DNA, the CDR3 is TGTGCCAGCAGACCTAGGTGGGGGACGAGCACCGGGGAGCTGTTTTTT. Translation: CASRPRWGTSTGELFF.